The entry below describes one T cell receptor (beta chain). V was clipped by 0 bases and J by 7 bases, with 8 bases between them. CDR3 length equals 14 residues. Germline CDR1 reads SGHRS; CDR2 reads YFSETQ. Source study methods: The assay estimated nucleated cells by amplifying reference gene primers. Profiled with immunoSEQ multiplex PCR; TCRdb holds only in-frame clones, not every one. The V and J calls and clone size are taken from that table; D and trimming were inferred from the DNA. The sample consists of tens of thousands of clones, around 84% of them appearing once. This sample is drawn from a study of blood T cell repertoires in COVID-19. As for the study in general: Samples taken during acute and convalescent COVID-19 were collected in the United States, Italy and Spain. T cells, B-cell-depleted T cells, or PBMCs provided the cDNA or gDNA that served as material.

Sequenced: peripheral blood. The receptor was isolated from a human donor in a cohort sampled during active COVID-19. V usage is TRBV5-1 and J usage is TRBJ1-6; a possible D gene is TRBD1 (6 bases). The DNA for the CDR3 is TGCGCCAGCAGCTTGGATACAGGGAATTCACCCCTCCACTTT. This sequence encodes CASSLDTGNSPLHF. The whole variable domain, filled in from reference TRBV5-1 and TRBJ1-6, reads KAGVTQTPRYLIKTRGQQVTLSCSPISGHRSVSWYQQTPGQGLQFLFEYFSETQRNKGNFPGRFSGRQFSNSRSEMNVSTLELGDSALYLCASSLDTGNSPLHFGNGTRLTVT.